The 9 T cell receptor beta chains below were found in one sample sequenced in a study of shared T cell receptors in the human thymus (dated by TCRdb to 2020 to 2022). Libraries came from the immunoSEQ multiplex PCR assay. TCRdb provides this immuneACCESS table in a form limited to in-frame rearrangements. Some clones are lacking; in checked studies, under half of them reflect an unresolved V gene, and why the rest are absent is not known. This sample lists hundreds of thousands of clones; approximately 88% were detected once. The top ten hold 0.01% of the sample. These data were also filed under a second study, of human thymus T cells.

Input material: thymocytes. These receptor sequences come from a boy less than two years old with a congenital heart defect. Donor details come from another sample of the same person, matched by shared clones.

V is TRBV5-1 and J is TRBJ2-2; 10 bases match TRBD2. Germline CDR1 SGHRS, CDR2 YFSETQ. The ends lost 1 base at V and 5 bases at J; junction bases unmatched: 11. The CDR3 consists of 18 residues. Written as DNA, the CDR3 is TGCGCCAGCAGCTTGAATCCAGCGGGAGGGCTGGAAACCGGGGAGCTGTTTTTT. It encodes CASSLNPAGGLETGELFF.

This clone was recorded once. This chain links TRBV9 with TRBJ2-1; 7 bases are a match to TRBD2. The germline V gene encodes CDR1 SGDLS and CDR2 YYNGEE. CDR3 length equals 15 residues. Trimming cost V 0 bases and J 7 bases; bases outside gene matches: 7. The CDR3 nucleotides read TGTGCCAGCAGCGTAGGTGCGGGAGCTGGGAATGAGCAGTTCTTC. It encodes CASSVGAGAGNEQFF.

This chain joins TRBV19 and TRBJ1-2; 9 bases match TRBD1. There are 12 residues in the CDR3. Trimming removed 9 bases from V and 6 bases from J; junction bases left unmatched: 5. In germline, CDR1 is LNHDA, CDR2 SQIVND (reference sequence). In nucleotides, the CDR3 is TGTGCCAGCCGGGACAGGGAAAATGGCTACACCTTC. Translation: CASRDRENGYTF.

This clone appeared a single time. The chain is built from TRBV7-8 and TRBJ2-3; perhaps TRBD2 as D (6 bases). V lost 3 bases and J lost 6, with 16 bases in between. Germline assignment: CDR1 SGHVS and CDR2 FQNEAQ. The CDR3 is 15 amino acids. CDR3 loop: CASSFLRGGGDTQYF. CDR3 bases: TGTGCCAGCAGCTTTCTTCGGGGAGGCGGCGATACGCAGTATTTT.

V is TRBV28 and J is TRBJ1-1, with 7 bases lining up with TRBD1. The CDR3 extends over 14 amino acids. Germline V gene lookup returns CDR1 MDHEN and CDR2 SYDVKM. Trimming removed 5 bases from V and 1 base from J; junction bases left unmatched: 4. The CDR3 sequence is CASSQGGENTEAFF. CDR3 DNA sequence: TGTGCCAGCAGTCAGGGGGGCGAGAACACTGAAGCTTTCTTT.

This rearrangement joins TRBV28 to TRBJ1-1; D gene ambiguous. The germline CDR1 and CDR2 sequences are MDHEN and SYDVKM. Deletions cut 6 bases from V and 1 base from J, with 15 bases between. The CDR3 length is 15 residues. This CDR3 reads CASSHSILWNTEAFF. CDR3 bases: TGTGCCAGCAGCCATAGTATCCTCTGGAACACTGAAGCTTTCTTT.

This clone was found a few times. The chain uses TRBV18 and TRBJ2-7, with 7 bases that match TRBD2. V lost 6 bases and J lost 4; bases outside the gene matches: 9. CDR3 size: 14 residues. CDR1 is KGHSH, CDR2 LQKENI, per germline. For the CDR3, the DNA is TGTGCCAGCTCGGCGGGAGAGTCTCATTACGAGCAGTACTTC. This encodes CASSAGESHYEQYF.

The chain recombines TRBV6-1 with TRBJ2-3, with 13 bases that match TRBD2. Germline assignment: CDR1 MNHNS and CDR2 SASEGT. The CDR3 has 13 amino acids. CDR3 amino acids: CALGLAGTDTQYF. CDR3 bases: TGTGCACTGGGACTAGCGGGGACAGATACGCAGTATTTT.

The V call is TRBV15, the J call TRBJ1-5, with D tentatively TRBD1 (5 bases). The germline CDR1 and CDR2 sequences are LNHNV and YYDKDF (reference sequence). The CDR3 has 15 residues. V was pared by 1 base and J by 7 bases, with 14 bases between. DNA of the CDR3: TGTGCCACCAGCAGAGTAGGGCAAGGGGAACAGCCCCAGCATTTT. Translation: CATSRVGQGEQPQHF.